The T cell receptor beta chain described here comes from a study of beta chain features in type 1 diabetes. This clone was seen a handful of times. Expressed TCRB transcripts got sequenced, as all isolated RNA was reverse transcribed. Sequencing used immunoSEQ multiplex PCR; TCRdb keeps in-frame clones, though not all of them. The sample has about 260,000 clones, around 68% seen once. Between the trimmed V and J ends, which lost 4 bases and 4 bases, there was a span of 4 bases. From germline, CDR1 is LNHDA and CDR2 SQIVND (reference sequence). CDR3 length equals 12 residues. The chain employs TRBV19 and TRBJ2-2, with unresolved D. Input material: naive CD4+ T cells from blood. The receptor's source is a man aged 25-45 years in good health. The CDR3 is CASSRATGELFF. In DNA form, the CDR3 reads TGTGCCAGTAGTAGAGCCACCGGGGAGCTGTTTTTT. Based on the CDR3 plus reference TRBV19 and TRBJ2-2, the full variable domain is DGGITQSPKYLFRKEGQNVTLSCEQNLNHDAMYWYRQDPGQGLRLIYYSQIVNDFQKGDIAEGYSVSREKKESFPLTVTSAQKNPTAFYLCASSRATGELFFGEGSRLTVL.